These 13 T cell receptor beta chains share one sample of origin, sequenced in a study of blood T cell repertoires in COVID-19. Assay used: immunoSEQ multiplex PCR; TCRdb lists only in-frame clones, some missing. The sample shows about 88,000 clones, roughly 91% of them seen only once. The specimen sequenced was peripheral blood. The receptors here all came from a man aged 18-30 years with COVID-19, enrolled during active disease.

The V call is TRBV18, the J call TRBJ2-5; 13 nucleotides align to TRBD2. The V and J ends lost 4 bases and 5 bases, in that order; junction bases with no gene match: 4. The CDR3 contains 15 residues. Germline CDR1 and CDR2: KGHSH and LQKENI. The CDR3 reads CASSRTSGRMETQYF. DNA of the CDR3: TGTGCCAGCTCACGGACTAGCGGGAGAATGGAGACCCAGTACTTC.

The chain couples TRBV7-9 to TRBJ2-3, with TRBD2 matching 10 bases. Per germline, CDR1 SEHNR and CDR2 FQNEAQ (reference sequence). The CDR3 covers 16 residues. J was trimmed by 1 base and V by 2 bases; bases with no gene match: 3. CDR3 DNA: TGTGCCAGCAGCTTACTAGCGGGAGTCGGCACAGATACGCAGTATTTT. Translated, it gives CASSLLAGVGTDTQYF.

The chain carries TRBV18 and TRBJ2-6; D is perhaps TRBD2 (5 bases). V was pared by 2 bases and J by 4 bases, with 9 bases between. Germline-derived CDR1 and CDR2 are KGHSH and LQKENI. The CDR3 contains 15 residues. The CDR3: CASSPGSGGANVLTF. The CDR3 DNA sequence: TGTGCCAGCTCACCAGGGTCGGGAGGGGCCAACGTCCTGACTTTC.

This chain uses TRBV7-2 with TRBJ2-3; no firm D call. The germline V gene encodes CDR1 SGHTA and CDR2 FQGNSA. CDR3 size: 13 residues. The V gene lost 3 bases and the J gene lost 2 bases, with 6 bases spanning the gap. This CDR3 is CASSFFLTDTQYF. For the CDR3, the DNA is TGTGCCAGCAGCTTCTTCCTCACAGATACGCAGTATTTT.

This chain connects TRBV19 to TRBJ2-2; weak D call: TRBD1 (6 bases). There are 16 residues in the CDR3. V lost 9 bases, J lost 1 base, and 18 bases lay in between. Germline lookup yields CDR1 LNHDA and CDR2 SQIVND (reference sequence). The CDR3 DNA is TGTGCCAGCTCCCAACGCAGGGGCAGGAACACCGGGGAGCTGTTTTTT. Its protein is CASSQRRGRNTGELFF.

J is TRBJ2-5 and V is TRBV15; 7 nucleotides match TRBD1. In germline, CDR1 is LNHNV, CDR2 YYDKDF (reference sequence). The V gene end was trimmed by 1 base and the J gene end by 9 bases; junction bases not matched to a gene: 14. The CDR3 loop spans 16 amino acids. Here the CDR3 reads CATSRGGTAPAGAQYF. CDR3 nucleotide sequence: TGTGCCACCAGCAGAGGAGGGACAGCACCAGCAGGGGCCCAGTACTTC.

The V gene is TRBV10-3, the J gene TRBJ2-5, with a weak D call TRBD1 (7 bases). V lost 8 bases and J 4 bases, leaving 17 bases between the germline ends. The CDR3 is made up of 14 amino acids. Germline CDR1 is ENHRY and CDR2 is SYGVKD. The CDR3 reads CAIGLTGRRETQYF. CDR3 nucleotides: TGTGCCATCGGCCTGACAGGGAGGAGAGAGACCCAGTACTTC.

V is TRBV27 and J is TRBJ1-2, with 8 bases aligning to TRBD1. The CDR3 extends over 11 amino acids. Germline V gives CDR1 MNHEY, CDR2 SMNVEV (reference sequence). The CDR3 reads CATTGGYGYTF. The CDR3 nucleotides are TGTGCAACTACAGGGGGATATGGCTACACCTTC.

J is TRBJ1-4 and V is TRBV28, with 10 nucleotides matching TRBD1. The CDR3 loop spans 13 amino acids. From germline, CDR1 is MDHEN and CDR2 SYDVKM. V was clipped by 6 bases and J by 10 bases; unmatched bases: 5. Here the CDR3 reads CASSPRTGGKLFF. The CDR3 DNA reads as TGTGCCAGCAGCCCTAGGACAGGGGGAAAACTGTTTTTT.

The chain couples TRBV6-2 or TRBV6-3 to TRBJ1-1, with unresolved D. CDR3 length: 15 residues. The V end was cut by 5 bases, the J end by 3 bases, with 16 bases between. CDR1 and CDR2 (germline): MNHEY, SVGEGT. DNA for the CDR3: TGTGCCAGCAGTACGCCCGTGGGTCGGGACACTGAAGCTTTCTTT. The encoded protein is CASSTPVGRDTEAFF.

V and J are TRBV15 and TRBJ2-7, with unresolved D. In germline, CDR1 is LNHNV, CDR2 YYDKDF (reference sequence). V was shortened by 4 bases and J by 4 bases, with 14 bases between the two germline ends. The CDR3 is made up of 14 amino acids. CDR3 in amino acids: CATSTSEQPYEQYF. The CDR3 DNA is TGTGCCACCAGCACCTCGGAACAGCCGTACGAGCAGTACTTC.

This clone was seen a single time. V usage is TRBV7-9 and J usage is TRBJ2-3; a weak D match, TRBD1 (6 bases). This CDR3 contains 14 residues. V dropped 5 bases and J dropped 4 bases, with 13 bases sitting between them. Germline values: CDR1 SEHNR, CDR2 FQNEAQ (reference sequence). The DNA of the CDR3 is TGTGCCAGCAGCGCCACAGGGAGACCAGATACGCAGTATTTT. Its translation: CASSATGRPDTQYF. Looking up the rest from reference TRBV7-9 and TRBJ2-3 gives the full variable domain: DTGVSQNPRHKITKRGQNVTFRCDPISEHNRLYWYRQTLGQGPEFLTYFQNEAQLEKSRLLSDRFSAERPKGSFSTLEIQRTEQGDSAMYLCASSATGRPDTQYFGPGTRLTVL.

This chain connects TRBV4-3 to TRBJ2-3; 9 bases are a match to TRBD2. Germline CDR1 LGHNA, CDR2 YSLEER. This CDR3 comprises 16 residues. Trimming removed 3 bases from V and 0 bases from J; junction bases left unmatched: 4. The CDR3 protein is CASSQLAGVSTDTQYF. In DNA, the CDR3 is TGCGCCAGCAGCCAGTTAGCGGGAGTGAGCACAGATACGCAGTATTTT.